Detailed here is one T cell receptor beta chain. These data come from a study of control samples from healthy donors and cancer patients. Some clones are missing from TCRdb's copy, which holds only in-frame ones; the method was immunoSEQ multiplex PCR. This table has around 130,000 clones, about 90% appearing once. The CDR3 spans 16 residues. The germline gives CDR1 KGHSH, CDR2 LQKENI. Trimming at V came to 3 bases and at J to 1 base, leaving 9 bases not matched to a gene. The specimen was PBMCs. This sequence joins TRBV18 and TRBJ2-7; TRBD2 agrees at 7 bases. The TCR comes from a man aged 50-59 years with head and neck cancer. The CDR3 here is CASSPLTSSSSYEQYF. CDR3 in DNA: TGTGCCAGCTCACCCCTGACTAGCTCGTCGTCCTACGAGCAGTACTTC.